This T cell receptor (beta chain) derives from a study of shared clonotypes between healthy human individuals. V lost 8 bases and J 6 bases, leaving 20 bases between the germline ends. From germline, CDR1 is SEHNR and CDR2 FQNEAQ (reference sequence). This CDR3 has 14 residues. It was across several immunoSEQ plates that each subset's genomic DNA was evenly split. The assay was immunoSEQ multiplex PCR, and TCRdb's table has in-frame clones only and misses some. The sample shows millions of clones, about 92% of them seen only once. Terminally differentiated effector memory CD45RA+ cells were excluded by CCR7 positive selection of CD45RO-negative cells.

The sequencing sample was made of naive CD8+ T cells from PBMCs. This clonotype was obtained from a man younger than 30 in good health. Some clones in this sample may be carry-over from other donors' samples. V is TRBV7-9 and J is TRBJ2-7, with a weak D call TRBD2 (5 bases). The CDR3 region has the DNA TGTGCCAGCGGGTGGCTAGCAGCCAGCCCCGAGCAGTACTTC. Translation gives CASGWLAASPEQYF.